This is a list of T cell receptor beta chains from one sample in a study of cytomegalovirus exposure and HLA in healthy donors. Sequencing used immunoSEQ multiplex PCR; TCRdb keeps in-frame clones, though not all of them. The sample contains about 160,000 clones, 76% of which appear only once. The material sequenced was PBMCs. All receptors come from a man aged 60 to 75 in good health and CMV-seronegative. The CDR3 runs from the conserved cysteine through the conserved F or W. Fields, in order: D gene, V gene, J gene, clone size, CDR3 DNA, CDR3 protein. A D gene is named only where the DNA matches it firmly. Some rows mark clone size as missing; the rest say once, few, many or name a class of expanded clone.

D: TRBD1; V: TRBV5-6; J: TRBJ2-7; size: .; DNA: TGTGCCAGCAGGGCCGGGACAGGGGGCTTCTACGAGCAGTACTTC; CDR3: CASRAGTGGFYEQYF
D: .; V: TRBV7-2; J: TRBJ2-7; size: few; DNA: TGTGCCAGCAGCTTGGGCGGGGCCCCCTCCTACGAGCAGTACTTC; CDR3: CASSLGGAPSYEQYF
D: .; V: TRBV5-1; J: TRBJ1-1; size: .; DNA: TGCGCCAGCAGCTTGGTCCCCAGGGTGTTGAACACTGAAGCTTTCTTT; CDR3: CASSLVPRVLNTEAFF
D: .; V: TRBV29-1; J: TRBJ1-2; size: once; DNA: TGCAGCGTTGGAGGGCAGAGGTCCTTCGCTAACTATGGCTACACCTTC; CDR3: CSVGGQRSFANYGYTF
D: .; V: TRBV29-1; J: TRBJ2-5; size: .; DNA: TGCAGCGGGGGGCTTCAAGAGACCCAGTACTTC; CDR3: CSGGLQETQYF
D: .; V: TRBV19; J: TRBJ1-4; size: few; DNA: TGTGCCAGTAGTTCGGCCAGGGGTGTGGGGCTGTTTTTT; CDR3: CASSSARGVGLFF
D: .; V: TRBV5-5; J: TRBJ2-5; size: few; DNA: TGTGCCAGCAGCTTCATCGGCCAAGAGACCCAGTACTTC; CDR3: CASSFIGQETQYF
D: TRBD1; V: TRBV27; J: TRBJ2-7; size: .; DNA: TGTGCCAGCAGTTCCTCACAGGGGCCGGGGGAGCAGTACTTC; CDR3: CASSSSQGPGEQYF
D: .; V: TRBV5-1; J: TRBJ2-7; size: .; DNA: TGCGCCGGCAGCTTGGCACTGGAGCCGAGCTCCTACGAGCAGTACTTC; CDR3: CAGSLALEPSSYEQYF
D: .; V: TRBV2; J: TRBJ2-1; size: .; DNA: TGTGCCAGCAGTAGAGAGACTCTAGCAGGCTCCTACAATGAGCAGTTCTTC; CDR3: CASSRETLAGSYNEQFF
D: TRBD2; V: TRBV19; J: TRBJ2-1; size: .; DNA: TGTGCCAGTAGAGAACTAGCGGGAATGTACAATGAGCAGTTCTTC; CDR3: CASRELAGMYNEQFF
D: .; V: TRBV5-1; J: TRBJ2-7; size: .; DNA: TGCGCCAGCAGCTTGGACCTATACGAGCAGTACTTC; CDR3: CASSLDLYEQYF
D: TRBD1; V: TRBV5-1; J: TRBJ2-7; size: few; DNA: TGCGCCAGCAGCTTGACCGGGACAGGGGGCGAGCAGTACTTC; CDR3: CASSLTGTGGEQYF
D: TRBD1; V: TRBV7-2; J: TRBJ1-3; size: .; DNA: TGTGCCAGCAGCTCTCGGACAGGGACGGGAAACACCATATATTTT; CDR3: CASSSRTGTGNTIYF
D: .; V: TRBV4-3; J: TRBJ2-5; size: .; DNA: TGCGCCAGCAGCCAAGACCAAATCGGGACCCAGTACTTC; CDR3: CASSQDQIGTQYF
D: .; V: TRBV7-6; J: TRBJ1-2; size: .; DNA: TGTGCCAGCAGCTTAGCCCCAGGGGCCCTAGCTAACTATGGCTACACCTTC; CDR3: CASSLAPGALANYGYTF
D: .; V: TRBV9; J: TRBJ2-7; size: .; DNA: TGTGCCAGCAGCGTAGGCGATTCCCCCATACTTTACGAGCAGTACTTC; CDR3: CASSVGDSPILYEQYF
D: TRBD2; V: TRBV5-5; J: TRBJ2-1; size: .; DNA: TGTGCCAGCAGGAGAGGACTAGCGGGAGGGGACTCTAGGTTCTATGAGCAGTTCTTC; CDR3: CASRRGLAGGDSRFYEQFF
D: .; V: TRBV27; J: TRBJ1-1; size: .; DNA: TGTGCCAGCAGGGACACAGGGATGAACACTGAAGCTTTCTTT; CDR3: CASRDTGMNTEAFF
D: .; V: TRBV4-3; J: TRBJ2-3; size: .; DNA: TGCGCCAGCAGCCAAGATCCAGTGCGGATGCGGAGCACAGATACGCAGTATTTT; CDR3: CASSQDPVRMRSTDTQYF
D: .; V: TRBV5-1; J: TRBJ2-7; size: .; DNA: TGCGCCAGCAGCCCACGGCAGGGGGGCGAGCAGTACTTC; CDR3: CASSPRQGGEQYF
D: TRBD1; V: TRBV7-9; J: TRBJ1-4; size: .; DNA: TGTTCCAGCAGCTTCACAGGGGCGCCAGATGAAAAACTGTTTTTT; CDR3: CSSSFTGAPDEKLFF
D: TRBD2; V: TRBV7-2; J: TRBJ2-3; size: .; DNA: TGTGCCAGCACCGAGACTAGCGGGAGTCTTGGCGATACGCAGTATTTT; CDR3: CASTETSGSLGDTQYF
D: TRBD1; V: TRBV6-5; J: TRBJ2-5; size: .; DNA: TGTGCCAGCAGGCTGGGACAGCACCAAGAGACCCAGTACTTC; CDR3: CASRLGQHQETQYF
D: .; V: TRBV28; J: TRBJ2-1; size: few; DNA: TGTGCCAGCAGTTCCCGGGATTCGGTCAAGGATGAGCAGTTCTTC; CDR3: CASSSRDSVKDEQFF
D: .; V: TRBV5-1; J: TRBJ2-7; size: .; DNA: TGCGCCAGCAGTTCTTTTAATTGGGGGGAATACGGGGGCGAGCAGTACTTC; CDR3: CASSSFNWGEYGGEQYF
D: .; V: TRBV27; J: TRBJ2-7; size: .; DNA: TGTGCCAGCAGTTTTGGGGGGTACGAGCAGTACTTC; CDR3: CASSFGGYEQYF
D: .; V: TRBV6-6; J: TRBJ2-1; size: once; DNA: TGTGCCAGCAGTTACGAGAATGAGCAGTTCTTC; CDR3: CASSYENEQFF
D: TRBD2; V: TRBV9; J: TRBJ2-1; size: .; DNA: TGTGCCAGCAGGGGGACTAGCGGGAGTGCGGGGAATGAGCAGTTCTTC; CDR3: CASRGTSGSAGNEQFF
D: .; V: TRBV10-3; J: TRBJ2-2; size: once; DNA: TGTGCCATCAGGCGGGGACTCGCACCCGGGGAGCTGTTTTTT; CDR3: CAIRRGLAPGELFF
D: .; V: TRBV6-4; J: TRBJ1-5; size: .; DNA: TGTGCCAGCAGTGACTCGGGGGCGGAACCCCAGCATTTT; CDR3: CASSDSGAEPQHF
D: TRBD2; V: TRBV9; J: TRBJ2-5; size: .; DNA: TGTGCCAGCAGCGCCGGACTAGCGGGAGGGCAAGAGGCCCAGTACTTC; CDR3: CASSAGLAGGQEAQYF
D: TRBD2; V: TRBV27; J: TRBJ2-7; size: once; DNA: TGTGCCAGCAGTCCCCTGGGACTAGCGGGAGTAGGGGGCGAGCAGTACTTC; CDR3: CASSPLGLAGVGGEQYF
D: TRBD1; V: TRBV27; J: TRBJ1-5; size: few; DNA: TGTGCCAGCAAGCCAGGACAGGGCATAAATCAGCCCCAGCATTTT; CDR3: CASKPGQGINQPQHF
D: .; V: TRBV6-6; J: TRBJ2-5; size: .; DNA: TGTGCCAGCACTCTCGGAGGGGTAGGGGGCCAGGAGACCCAGTACTTC; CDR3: CASTLGGVGGQETQYF
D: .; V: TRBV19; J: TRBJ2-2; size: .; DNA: TGTGCCAGTAGCCCCTACACCGGGGAGCTGTTTTTT; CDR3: CASSPYTGELFF
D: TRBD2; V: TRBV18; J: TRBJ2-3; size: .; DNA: TGTGCCAGCTCACCGCCGGGACTAGCGGATCTCACAGATACGCAGTATTTT; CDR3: CASSPPGLADLTDTQYF
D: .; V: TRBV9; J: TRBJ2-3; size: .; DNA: TGTGCCAGCAGCCCGACAGGTAGCACAGATACGCAGTATTTT; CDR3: CASSPTGSTDTQYF
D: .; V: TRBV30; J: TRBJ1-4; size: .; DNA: TGTGCCTGGAGAGATCAGGGGATAACTAATGAAAAACTGTTTTTT; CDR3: CAWRDQGITNEKLFF
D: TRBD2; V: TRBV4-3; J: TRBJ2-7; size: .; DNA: TGCGCCAGCAGCCAGTGGACTAGCGGGAGAGGTGAGCAGTACTTC; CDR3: CASSQWTSGRGEQYF
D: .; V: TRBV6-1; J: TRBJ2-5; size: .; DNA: TGTGCCAGCAGTCTCAGGGGGGTCGAAGAGACCCAGTACTTC; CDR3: CASSLRGVEETQYF
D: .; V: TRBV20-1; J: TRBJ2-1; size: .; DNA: TGCAGCCCGGGGGAGCAGTTCTTC; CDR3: CSPGEQFF
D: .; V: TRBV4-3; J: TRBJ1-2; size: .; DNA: TGCGCCAGCAGCCAAGATAGATGGGCGGGCCGCTATGGCTACACCTTC; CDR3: CASSQDRWAGRYGYTF
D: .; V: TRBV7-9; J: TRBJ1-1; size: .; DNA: TGTGCCAGCAGCTTAGTGATGGCAGGGCACCTGAACACTGAAGCTTTCTTT; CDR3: CASSLVMAGHLNTEAFF
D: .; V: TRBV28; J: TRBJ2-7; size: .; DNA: TGTGCCATCGGGGGCGGGAGAGCAAACTACGAGCAGTACTTC; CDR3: CAIGGGRANYEQYF
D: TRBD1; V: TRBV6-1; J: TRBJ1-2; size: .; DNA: TGTGCCAGCAGTGAAGGACAGGGGGCCGTCTATGGCTACACCTTC; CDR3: CASSEGQGAVYGYTF
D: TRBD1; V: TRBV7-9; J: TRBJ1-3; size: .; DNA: TGTTCCAGCAGCTTAGACAGGGCTGGAAACACCATATATTTT; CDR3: CSSSLDRAGNTIYF
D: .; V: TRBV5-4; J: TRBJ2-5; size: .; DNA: TGTGCCAGCAGCACCGGCGGGGTAGCGGCTCACCAAGAGACCCAGTACTTC; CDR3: CASSTGGVAAHQETQYF
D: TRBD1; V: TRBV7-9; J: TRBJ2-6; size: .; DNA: TGTGCCAGCAGCGAAGGACAGGGTTGGGCTGGGGCCAACGTCCTGACTTTC; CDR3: CASSEGQGWAGANVLTF
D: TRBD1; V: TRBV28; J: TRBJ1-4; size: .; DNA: TGTGCCAGCAGTGGGACGGGACAGGGGGCGTATGAAAAACTGTTTTTT; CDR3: CASSGTGQGAYEKLFF
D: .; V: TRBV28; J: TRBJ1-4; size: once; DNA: TGTGCCAGCAGTTTATGGGTCAGTCTCACGGGGGAAAAACTGTTTTTT; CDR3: CASSLWVSLTGEKLFF
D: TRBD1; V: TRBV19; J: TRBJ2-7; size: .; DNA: TGTGCCAGTAGTATCTGGGACAGGGGAACCCACGAGCAGTACTTC; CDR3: CASSIWDRGTHEQYF
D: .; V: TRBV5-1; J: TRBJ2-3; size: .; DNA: TGCGCCAGCAGCTTCGTGGATCGCGGGTACGATACGCAGTATTTT; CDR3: CASSFVDRGYDTQYF
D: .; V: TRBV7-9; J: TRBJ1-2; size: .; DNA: TGTGCCAGCAGCTTAGACGGACTTTATGGCTACACCTTC; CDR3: CASSLDGLYGYTF
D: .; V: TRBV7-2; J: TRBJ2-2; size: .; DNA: TGTGCCAGCAGCTTAGGGCGGGGTACCGGGGAGCTGTTTTTT; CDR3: CASSLGRGTGELFF
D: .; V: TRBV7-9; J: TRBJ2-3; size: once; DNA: TGTGCCAGCAGCTTACTTACAGATACGCAGTATTTT; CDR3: CASSLLTDTQYF
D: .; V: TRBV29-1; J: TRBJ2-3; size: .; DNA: TGCAGCGTAGTCAACGGGGGAGATACGCAGTATTTT; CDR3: CSVVNGGDTQYF
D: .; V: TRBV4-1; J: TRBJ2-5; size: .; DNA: TGCGCCAGCAGCCGATATAGAGTACCCGTCAACTCAGAGACCCAGTACTTC; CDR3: CASSRYRVPVNSETQYF